These 23 T cell receptor beta chains were all obtained from the same sample, sequenced in a study of monozygotic twins with inflammatory bowel disease. Following a re-call of the 5' RACE reads, TCRdb has one entry per CDR3 protein and lacks DNA. The table for this sample gives hundreds of thousands of distinct CDR3 sequences. What was sequenced was blood. Every receptor here comes from a human donor with ulcerative colitis or Crohn's disease, or a healthy co-twin of an affected twin (not recorded which).

The CDR3: CAIKGQSGGGETQYF. The V gene is TRBV10-3, the J gene TRBJ2-5; TCRdb's D gene call, TRBD1, goes unchecked for lack of DNA. The CDR3 length is 15 residues. Germline lookup yields CDR1 ENHRY and CDR2 SYGVKD.

V is TRBV6-4 and J is TRBJ1-6; TCRdb picks TRBD1, but there is no DNA to check that call. The CDR3 is 15 amino acids. The V gene's germline CDR1 is MRHNA and CDR2 SNTAGT. CDR3 protein: CASSAAGGSYSPLHF.

This chain connects TRBV20-1 to TRBJ2-1; TCRdb's D call, TRBD2, is unchecked because there is no DNA. The CDR3 spans 13 residues. The germline gives CDR1 DFQATT, CDR2 SNEGSKA (reference sequence). CDR3 sequence: CSASKGGGNEQFF.

CDR3: CSASYGVLGDTQYF. V and J are TRBV20-1 and TRBJ2-3. The germline V gene has CDR1 DFQATT and CDR2 SNEGSKA (reference sequence). This CDR3 region has 14 residues.

The gene calls are TRBV4-1 and TRBJ2-5. CDR3 size: 12 residues. In germline, CDR1 is MGHRA, CDR2 YSYEKL. Here the CDR3 reads CASSQDRETQYF.

The chain has TRBV7-2 and TRBJ2-3; TCRdb calls TRBD2, which cannot be checked without DNA. CDR1 is SGHTA and CDR2 is FQGNSA in the germline V gene. The CDR3 sequence is 16 residues long. The chain's CDR3 is CASSLSRLAGADTQYF.

The chain combines TRBV28 with TRBJ2-1; the D gene TCRdb calls, TRBD2, cannot be checked with no DNA. The V gene's germline CDR1 is MDHEN and CDR2 SYDVKM. CDR3 size: 16 residues. The CDR3 loop is CASSPSTGRSYNEQFF.

The gene calls are TRBV6-1 and TRBJ1-1; TCRdb gives TRBD1 as the D gene, but with no DNA this cannot be confirmed. Per the germline V gene, CDR1 is MNHNS and CDR2 is SASEGT. The CDR3 consists of 14 residues. This CDR3 is CASSPTALNTEAFF.

The chain combines TRBV2 with TRBJ2-3. CDR3 length: 12 amino acids. Germline CDR1 and CDR2: SNHLY and FYNNEI. The CDR3: CASSQLANTQYF.

The rearrangement uses TRBV12-3 or TRBV12-4 and TRBJ2-3. The CDR3 extends over 12 amino acids. CDR3: CASSPMRNTQYF.

The chain joins TRBV5-5 to TRBJ1-4; TCRdb outputs TRBD1, but without DNA this stays unchecked. Looked up from germline, CDR1 is SGHKS and CDR2 is YYEKEE (reference sequence). There are 14 residues in the CDR3. The CDR3 sequence: CASSSGRMNEKLFF.

The J gene is TRBJ1-1, the V gene TRBV7-9. This CDR3 is built from 14 residues. CDR1 is SEHNR, CDR2 FQNEAQ, per germline (reference sequence). The CDR3 sequence: CASSLVSQNTEAFF. The complete variable domain, with remaining parts taken from reference TRBV7-9 and TRBJ1-1, reads DTGVSQNPRHKITKRGQNVTFRCDPISEHNRLYWYRQTLGQGPEFLTYFQNEAQLEKSRLLSDRFSAERPKGSFSTLEIQRTEQGDSAMYLCASSLVSQNTEAFFGQGTRLTVV.

The CDR3 is CASSPQQGEWTEAFF. V usage is TRBV18 and J usage is TRBJ1-1; as DNA is missing, the TRBD1 call by TCRdb cannot be tested. This CDR3 has 15 residues. In germline, CDR1 is KGHSH, CDR2 LQKENI.

This chain links TRBV10-3 with TRBJ1-6; as DNA is missing, the TRBD1 call by TCRdb cannot be tested. Per the germline V gene, CDR1 is ENHRY and CDR2 is SYGVKD. This CDR3 spans 14 amino acids. The CDR3 sequence is CAIIQGGEGSPLHF.

The chain recombines TRBV7-8 with TRBJ1-5; TCRdb selects TRBD1, and the lack of DNA leaves this call unchecked. The germline V gene has CDR1 SGHVS and CDR2 FQNEAQ. The CDR3 consists of 16 residues. The CDR3 loop is CASSRRGADPGQPQHF.

The rearrangement links TRBV20-1 to TRBJ1-3. Per the germline V gene, CDR1 is DFQATT and CDR2 is SNEGSKA (reference sequence). The CDR3 covers 16 residues. CDR3 sequence: CSARIGQILSGNTIYF.

The chain uses TRBV5-1 and TRBJ1-1; the D call from TCRdb, TRBD1, cannot be confirmed without DNA. The CDR3 extends over 17 amino acids. CDR1 and CDR2 from the germline V gene are SGHRS and YFSETQ. CDR3 in amino acids: CASSLTPGVGRNTEAFF. The full variable domain, in which reference TRBV5-1 and TRBJ1-1 provide the parts outside the CDR3, is KAGVTQTPRYLIKTRGQQVTLSCSPISGHRSVSWYQQTPGQGLQFLFEYFSETQRNKGNFPGRFSGRQFSNSRSEMNVSTLELGDSALYLCASSLTPGVGRNTEAFFGQGTRLTVV.

This chain joins TRBV7-6 and TRBJ2-7. The CDR3 loop spans 13 amino acids. From germline, CDR1 is SGHVS and CDR2 FNYEAQ. CDR3 region: CASSFYDSYEQYF. The full variable domain, with the rest looked up from reference TRBV7-6 and TRBJ2-7, is GAGVSQSPRYKVTKRGQDVALRCDPISGHVSLYWYRQALGQGPEFLTYFNYEAQQDKSGLPNDRFSAERPEGSISTLTIQRTEQRDSAMYRCASSFYDSYEQYFGPGTRLTVT.

This rearrangement joins TRBV5-1 to TRBJ2-5; the D call of TRBD2 rests on TCRdb alone, since no DNA is present to check it. The germline gives CDR1 SGHRS, CDR2 YFSETQ. The CDR3 has 14 residues. CDR3 sequence: CASSRTSVGETQYF.

V is TRBV20-1 and J is TRBJ1-1; TCRdb's D call of TRBD1 is untestable without DNA. This CDR3 contains 13 residues. Germline loops: CDR1 DFQATT, CDR2 SNEGSKA (reference sequence). This chain's CDR3 is CSARGQVNTEAFF.

The chain carries TRBV6-2 or TRBV6-3 and TRBJ1-1. Germline loops: CDR1 MNHEY, CDR2 SVGEGT. CDR3 size: 13 residues. The CDR3 reads CAGSLLDSTEAFF.

J is TRBJ1-2 and V is TRBV11-2. This CDR3 spans 14 amino acids. Germline lookup yields CDR1 SGHAT and CDR2 FQNNGV. CDR3 amino acids: CASSLIGDSYGYTF. Combining the CDR3 with reference TRBV11-2 and TRBJ1-2 gives the whole variable domain EAGVAQSPRYKIIEKRQSVAFWCNPISGHATLYWYQQILGQGPKLLIQFQNNGVVDDSQLPKDRFSAERLKGVDSTLKIQPAKLEDSAVYLCASSLIGDSYGYTFGSGTRLTVV.

The V call is TRBV5-1, the J call TRBJ1-3. This CDR3 contains 13 residues. Germline CDR1 SGHRS, CDR2 YFSETQ. CDR3 protein: CASSRQTGNTIYF. Full variable domain (rest looked up from reference TRBV5-1 and TRBJ1-3): KAGVTQTPRYLIKTRGQQVTLSCSPISGHRSVSWYQQTPGQGLQFLFEYFSETQRNKGNFPGRFSGRQFSNSRSEMNVSTLELGDSALYLCASSRQTGNTIYFGEGSWLTVV.